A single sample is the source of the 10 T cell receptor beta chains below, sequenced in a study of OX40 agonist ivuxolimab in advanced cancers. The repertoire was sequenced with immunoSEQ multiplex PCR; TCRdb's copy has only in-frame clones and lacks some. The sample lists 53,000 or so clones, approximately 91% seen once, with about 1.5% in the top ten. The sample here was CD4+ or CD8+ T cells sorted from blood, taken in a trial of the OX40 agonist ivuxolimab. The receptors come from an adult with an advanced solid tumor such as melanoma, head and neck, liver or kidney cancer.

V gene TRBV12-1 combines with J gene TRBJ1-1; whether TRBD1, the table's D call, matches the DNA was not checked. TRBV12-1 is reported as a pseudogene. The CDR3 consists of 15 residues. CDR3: CASSLQGQLNTEAFF. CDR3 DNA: TGTGCCAGCAGCCTACAGGGACAGTTGAACACTGAAGCTTTCTTT.

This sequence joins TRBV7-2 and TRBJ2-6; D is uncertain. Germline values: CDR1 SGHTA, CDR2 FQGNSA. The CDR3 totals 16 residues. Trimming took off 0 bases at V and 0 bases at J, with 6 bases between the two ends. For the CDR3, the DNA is TGTGCCAGCAGCTTAGCGTCTACCTCTGGGGCCAACGTCCTGACTTTC. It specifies CASSLASTSGANVLTF.

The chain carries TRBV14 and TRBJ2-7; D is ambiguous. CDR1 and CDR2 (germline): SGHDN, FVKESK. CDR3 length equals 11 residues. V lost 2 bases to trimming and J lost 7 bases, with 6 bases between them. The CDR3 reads CASSQKGEQYF. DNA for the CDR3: TGTGCCAGCAGCCAAAAGGGTGAGCAGTACTTC.

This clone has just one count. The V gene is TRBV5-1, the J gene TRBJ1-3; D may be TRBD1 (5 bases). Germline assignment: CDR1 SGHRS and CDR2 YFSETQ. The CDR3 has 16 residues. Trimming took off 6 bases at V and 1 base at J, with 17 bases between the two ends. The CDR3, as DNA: TGCGCCAGCACCTTTCAGGGCTTCGGGTCTGGAAACACCATATATTTT. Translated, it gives CASTFQGFGSGNTIYF.

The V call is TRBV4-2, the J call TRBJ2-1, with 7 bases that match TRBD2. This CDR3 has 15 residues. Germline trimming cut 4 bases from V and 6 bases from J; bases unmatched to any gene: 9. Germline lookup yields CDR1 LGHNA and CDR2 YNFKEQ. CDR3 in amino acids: CASSLSASSGNEQFF. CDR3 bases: TGTGCCAGCAGCCTAAGTGCCTCTAGCGGCAATGAGCAGTTCTTC.

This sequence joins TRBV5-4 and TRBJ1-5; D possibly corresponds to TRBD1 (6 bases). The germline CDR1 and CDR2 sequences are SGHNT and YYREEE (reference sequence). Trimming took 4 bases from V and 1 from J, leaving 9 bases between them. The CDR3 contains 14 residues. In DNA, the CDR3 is TGTGCCAGCAGCGGCGACAGGAGCAATCAGCCCCAGCATTTT. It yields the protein CASSGDRSNQPQHF.

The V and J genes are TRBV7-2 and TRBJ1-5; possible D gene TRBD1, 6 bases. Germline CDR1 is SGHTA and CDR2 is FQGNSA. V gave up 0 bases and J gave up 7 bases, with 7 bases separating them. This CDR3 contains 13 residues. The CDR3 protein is CASSLAGTQPQHF. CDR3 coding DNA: TGTGCCAGCAGCTTAGCAGGGACACAGCCCCAGCATTTT.

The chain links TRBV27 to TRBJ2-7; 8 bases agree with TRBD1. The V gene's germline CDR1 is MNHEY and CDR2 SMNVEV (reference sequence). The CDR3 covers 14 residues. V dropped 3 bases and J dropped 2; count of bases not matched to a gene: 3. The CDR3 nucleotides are TGTGCCAGCAGTTTTACGGGACAGGCCTACGAGCAGTACTTC. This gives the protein CASSFTGQAYEQYF.

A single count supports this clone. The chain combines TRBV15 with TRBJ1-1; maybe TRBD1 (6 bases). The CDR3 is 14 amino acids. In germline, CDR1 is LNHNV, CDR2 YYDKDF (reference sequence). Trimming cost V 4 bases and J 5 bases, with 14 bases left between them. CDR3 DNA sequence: TGTGCCACCAGCACGGCACAGGGAGTGACTGAAGCTTTCTTT. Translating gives CATSTAQGVTEAFF. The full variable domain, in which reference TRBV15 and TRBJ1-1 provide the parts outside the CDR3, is DAMVIQNPRYQVTQFGKPVTLSCSQTLNHNVMYWYQQKSSQAPKLLFHYYDKDFNNEADTPDNFQSRRPNTSFCFLDIRSPGLGDTAMYLCATSTAQGVTEAFFGQGTRLTVV.

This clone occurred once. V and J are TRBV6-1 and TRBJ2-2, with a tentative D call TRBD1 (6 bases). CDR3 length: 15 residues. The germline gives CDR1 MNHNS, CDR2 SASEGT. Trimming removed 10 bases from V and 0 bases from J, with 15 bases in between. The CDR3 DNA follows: TGTGCCACCAAACCCCAGGGGACGAACACCGGGGAGCTGTTTTTT. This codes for CATKPQGTNTGELFF.